This T cell receptor (beta chain) stems from a study of T cell changes during pregnancy in multiple sclerosis. The assay was immunoSEQ multiplex PCR, and TCRdb's table has in-frame clones only and misses some. The sample includes about 17,000 clones, approximately 87% of them seen just once. The V gene's germline CDR1 is SGHNT and CDR2 YYREEE (reference sequence). The CDR3 length is 14 residues. Trimming at V came to 3 bases and at J to 0 bases, leaving 2 bases not matched to a gene. This sequence was found in a female donor in good health, enrolled as a control in a pregnancy study. The chain employs TRBV5-4 and TRBJ2-7; 8 positions agree with TRBD2. Sequencing was performed on CD8+ T cells from peripheral blood mononuclear cells, taken in the third trimester of pregnancy. CDR3 DNA: TGTGCCAGCAGCTCACTAGCGGCCTCCTACGAGCAGTACTTC. Translated, it gives CASSSLAASYEQYF.